Listed below are T cell receptor beta chains from one sample, sequenced in a study of T-cell reconstitution after alpha-beta-depleted transplantation in children. Using its own MiXCR run on the PCR reads, TCRdb lists one record per CDR3 protein. There are 440,000 or so distinct CDR3 sequences in the sample; 43% occur only once, and approximately 30% lies in the top ten. The sample in question was PBMCs, obtained before TCRalphabeta/CD19-depleted stem cell transplant. The receptor source for this set is a girl aged 2 to 10 with aplastic anemia, due to receive a stem cell transplant. Both conserved end residues are part of each CDR3. The D gene is left open where the match is weak. Part of the rows lack a size; the others show once, few, many or a class for expanded clones.

CDR3 protein,CDR3 DNA,D gene,J gene,V gene,clone size
CSVQGVSTDTQYF,TGCAGCGTCCAGGGCGTTAGCACAGATACGCAGTATTTT,.,TRBJ2-3,TRBV20-1,many
CASSLGAGFYNSPLHF,TGTGCCAGCAGCTTGGGTGCAGGCTTTTATAATTCACCCCTCCACTTT,.,TRBJ1-6,TRBV7-9,few
CSVRDTVRGEQYF,TGCAGCGTTCGGGACACGGTTAGGGGGGAGCAGTACTTC,.,TRBJ2-7,TRBV29-1,.
CASSLARGDEQFF,TGTGCCAGCAGCTTAGCGCGAGGGGATGAGCAGTTCTTC,.,TRBJ2-1,TRBV7-2,.
CASSRFLQGFGNTIYF,TGTGCCAGCAGTCGCTTCCTACAGGGGTTCGGAAACACCATATATTTT,TRBD1,TRBJ1-3,TRBV12-3/TRBV12-4,few
CASAALGGYNEQFF,TGTGCCAGCGCCGCCTTAGGGGGGTACAATGAGCAGTTCTTC,.,TRBJ2-1,TRBV7-9,.
CSARDGARLRDEQFF,TGCAGTGCTAGAGATGGGGCTAGACTACGCGATGAGCAGTTCTTC,.,TRBJ2-1,TRBV20-1,few
CASSQVAGANVLTF,TGTGCCAGCAGCCAAGTCGCGGGGGCCAACGTCCTGACTTTC,.,TRBJ2-6,TRBV9,many
CSAGPSGRAYEQYF,TGCAGTGCTGGACCAAGCGGGAGGGCCTACGAGCAGTACTTC,TRBD2,TRBJ2-7,TRBV20-1,.
CAWSVQGGNQPQHF,TGTGCCTGGAGTGTACAAGGGGGCAATCAGCCCCAGCATTTT,.,TRBJ1-5,TRBV30,.
CASSWGGPQETQYF,TGCGCCAGCAGCTGGGGGGGGCCACAAGAGACCCAGTACTTC,.,TRBJ2-5,TRBV5-1,many
CASSMTGVNYNEQFF,TGTGCCAGCAGTATGACAGGGGTTAACTACAATGAGCAGTTCTTC,TRBD1,TRBJ2-1,TRBV6-4,.
CASSSETWETQYF,TGTGCCAGCAGTTCGGAGACGTGGGAGACCCAGTACTTC,.,TRBJ2-5,TRBV6-5,.
CASSVSGYNEQFF,TGTGCCAGCAGCGTTTCAGGCTACAATGAGCAGTTCTTC,.,TRBJ2-1,TRBV9,few
CASSKLINFYEQYF,TGTGCCAGCAGCAAGCTTATAAATTTCTACGAGCAGTACTTC,.,TRBJ2-7,TRBV11-2,.
CASSPRKGPNTGELFF,TGTGCCAGCTCACCACGAAAAGGACCTAACACCGGGGAGCTGTTTTTT,.,TRBJ2-2,TRBV18,.
CASSSETSVYAGELFF,TGTGCCAGCAGCTCCGAGACTAGCGTCTACGCCGGGGAGCTGTTTTTT,TRBD2,TRBJ2-2,TRBV7-3,.